Shown below are 19 T cell receptor beta chains from a single sample sequenced in a study of cytomegalovirus exposure and HLA in healthy donors. The study ran its PCR with 60 Vbeta and 13 Jbeta primers. Produced via immunoSEQ multiplex PCR; TCRdb's table is partial and in-frame only. Among over 200,000 clones listed, more than 75% were seen once. Input material: PBMCs. These receptors were obtained from a human donor in good health.

The CDR3 nucleotides are TGTGCCAGCAGCTCGACAGGGACAACTAATGAAAAACTGTTTTTT. Its translation: CASSSTGTTNEKLFF. The V call is TRBV5-8, the J call TRBJ1-4, with TRBD1 identical over 7 bases. This CDR3 spans 15 amino acids. Germline V gene sequence: CDR1 SGHTS, CDR2 YDEGEE. Unmatched junction bases numbered 2, after V lost 3 bases and J lost 0 bases.

The J gene is TRBJ2-3, the V gene TRBV30; TRBD2 agrees at 8 bases. The CDR3 is made up of 15 amino acids. Germline CDR1 GTSNPN, CDR2 SVGIG (reference sequence). J lost 1 base, V lost 3 bases, and 6 bases had no gene match. The CDR3 loop reads CAWSATSGGTDTQYF. The CDR3 bases are TGTGCCTGGAGCGCTACTAGCGGTGGCACAGATACGCAGTATTTT. The variable domain in full, with the rest retrieved from reference TRBV30 and TRBJ2-3, is SQTIHQWPATLVQPVGSPLSLECTVEGTSNPNLYWYRQAAGRGLQLLFYSVGIGQISSEVPQNLSASRPQDRQFILSSKKLLLSDSGFYLCAWSATSGGTDTQYFGPGTRLTVL.

This clone occurred once. The V and J genes are TRBV19 and TRBJ2-2, with TRBD1 matching 12 bases. This CDR3 is 17 amino acids long. Germline V gene sequence: CDR1 LNHDA, CDR2 SQIVND (reference sequence). V shed 6 bases, J shed 4 bases, and the junction held 9 bases outside the gene matches. DNA of the CDR3: TGTGCCAGTAGGGAAGGGGGACAGGGGGCGCTCACCGGGGAGCTGTTTTTT. Its translation is CASREGGQGALTGELFF.

The chain is built from TRBV4-3 and TRBJ2-3; the match to TRBD2 covers 8 bases. The CDR3 is 16 amino acids. Trimming cost V 1 base and J 3 bases; bases outside gene matches: 6. Germline CDR1 LGHNA, CDR2 YSLEER. For the CDR3, the DNA is TGCGCCAGCAGCCAAGGACCGGGACTAGAGACAGATACGCAGTATTTT. Residues: CASSQGPGLETDTQYF.

This clone has just one count. A junction boundary mismatches the germline segment, possibly from a read error. The chain links TRBV7-9 to TRBJ1-4, with a possible D match to TRBD1 (5 bases). The CDR3 has 15 amino acids. CDR1 is SEHNR and CDR2 is FQNEAQ in the germline V gene (reference sequence). CDR3 region: CASTLDRTSGEKLFF. CDR3 coding DNA: TGTGCCAGCACCTTAGACCGGACAAGCGGGGAAAAACTGTTTTTT.

The V call is TRBV2, the J call TRBJ2-3; TRBD2 matches at 11 bases. Germline V gives CDR1 SNHLY, CDR2 FYNNEI. CDR3 size: 16 residues. V was clipped by 7 bases and J by 3 bases; unmatched bases: 9. This CDR3 reads CASTQSPSGRTDTQYF. For the CDR3, the DNA is TGTGCCAGCACCCAAAGCCCTAGCGGGAGGACAGATACGCAGTATTTT.

V is TRBV19 and J is TRBJ1-4; D unclear. V dropped 6 bases and J dropped 3 bases, with 14 bases sitting between them. CDR1 is LNHDA and CDR2 is SQIVND in the germline V gene (reference sequence). The CDR3 runs to 15 residues. The CDR3 protein is CASSPRGLANEKLFF. In nucleotides, the CDR3 is TGTGCCAGTAGCCCCAGAGGGTTAGCTAATGAAAAACTGTTTTTT. Complete variable domain (other parts from reference TRBV19 and TRBJ1-4): DGGITQSPKYLFRKEGQNVTLSCEQNLNHDAMYWYRQDPGQGLRLIYYSQIVNDFQKGDIAEGYSVSREKKESFPLTVTSAQKNPTAFYLCASSPRGLANEKLFFGSGTQLSVL.

This clone was recorded only once. The rearrangement uses TRBV5-1 and TRBJ2-1; the match to TRBD2 covers 10 bases. The CDR3 spans 19 residues. Germline CDR1 is SGHRS and CDR2 is YFSETQ. J was trimmed by 2 bases and V by 5 bases; bases with no gene match: 16. The CDR3 sequence: CASRGAASGSLKAYNEQFF. The CDR3 coding sequence is TGCGCCAGCAGAGGAGCGGCTAGCGGGAGTCTTAAAGCCTACAATGAGCAGTTCTTC.

The CDR3 reads CASSKQGQGGYQPQHF. The CDR3, as DNA: TGTGCCAGTAGTAAACAAGGACAGGGGGGGTATCAGCCCCAGCATTTT. The gene calls are TRBV19 and TRBJ1-5, with TRBD1 matching 10 bases. Germline values: CDR1 LNHDA, CDR2 SQIVND (reference sequence). The CDR3 loop spans 16 amino acids. The trim removed 4 bases at V and 5 bases at J, leaving 8 bases unmatched.

V is TRBV7-3 and J is TRBJ1-1; 7 nucleotides agree with TRBD1. J was trimmed by 8 bases and V by 1 base; bases with no gene match: 7. In germline, CDR1 is SGHTA, CDR2 FQGTGA. The CDR3 length is 14 residues. DNA of the CDR3: TGTGCCAGCAGCTTAATTCCGGGACAGAGCGAAGCTTTCTTT. Translation gives CASSLIPGQSEAFF.

CDR3 residues: CAISELAGSYNEQFF. DNA of the CDR3: TGTGCCATCAGTGAGCTAGCGGGATCCTACAATGAGCAGTTCTTC. V gene TRBV10-3 combines with J gene TRBJ2-1, with 9 bases that match TRBD2. Looked up from germline, CDR1 is ENHRY and CDR2 is SYGVKD. V trimming: 2 bases; J trimming: 1 base; junction bases outside the gene matches: 0. This CDR3 has 15 amino acids.

The chain joins TRBV29-1 to TRBJ2-7; D is possibly TRBD2 (6 bases). The CDR3 has 14 amino acids. Looked up from germline, CDR1 is SQVTM and CDR2 is ANQGSEA. The ends were cut back, 5 bases at V and 4 bases at J, with 18 bases in the middle. The CDR3 sequence: CSVKPRLAKYEQYF. For the CDR3, the DNA is TGCAGCGTTAAACCTCGGCTAGCGAAATACGAGCAGTACTTC.

J is TRBJ1-1 and V is TRBV11-2; 9 nucleotides align to TRBD1. After removal of 4 bases from V and 5 bases from J, the junction contained 11 bases not matched to a gene. Germline CDR1 reads SGHAT; CDR2 reads FQNNGV. The CDR3 loop spans 16 amino acids. The CDR3: CASSSGWTGDRTEAFF. The CDR3 DNA sequence: TGTGCCAGCAGCTCTGGTTGGACAGGGGATAGAACTGAAGCTTTCTTT.

The chain recombines TRBV7-9 with TRBJ2-3; TRBD1 might be the D (5 bases). Germline V CDR1 and CDR2: SEHNR, FQNEAQ (reference sequence). V was pared by 3 bases and J by 6 bases, with 10 bases between. The CDR3 has 13 residues. The CDR3 loop reads CASSFGHQDTQYF. The DNA of the CDR3 is TGTGCCAGCAGCTTCGGACACCAGGATACGCAGTATTTT.

This clone appeared a few times. The chain carries TRBV6-5 and TRBJ2-3, with D hard to call. CDR3 length equals 14 residues. V gave up 2 bases and J gave up 4 bases, with 10 bases separating them. Looked up from germline, CDR1 is MNHEY and CDR2 is SVGAGI. CDR3 nucleotide sequence: TGTGCCAGCAGTTACAAGGAAGCGTCAGATACGCAGTATTTT. Its protein is CASSYKEASDTQYF.

V is TRBV5-1 and J is TRBJ2-6; 13 nucleotides agree with TRBD2. This CDR3 is 19 amino acids long. Germline V CDR1 and CDR2: SGHRS, YFSETQ. Germline trimming cut 2 bases from V and 0 bases from J; bases unmatched to any gene: 5. CDR3 nucleotides: TGCGCCAGCAGCTTCGGACTAGCGGGAGCTTTCTCTGGGGCCAACGTCCTGACTTTC. Protein: CASSFGLAGAFSGANVLTF.

The J gene is TRBJ2-7, the V gene TRBV7-3; 8 bases match TRBD2. The CDR3 covers 15 residues. Germline V CDR1 and CDR2: SGHTA, FQGTGA. Unmatched junction bases numbered 10, after V lost 4 bases and J lost 5 bases. The CDR3 protein is CASSYCSGSPDEQYF. The CDR3 bases are TGTGCCAGCAGCTACTGCAGCGGGAGTCCCGACGAGCAGTACTTC.

The sample holds a few counts of this clone. The chain recombines TRBV7-3 with TRBJ2-1, with 9 bases aligning to TRBD2. V shed 5 bases, J shed 0 bases, and the junction held 2 bases outside the gene matches. This CDR3 has 15 amino acids. CDR1 SGHTA and CDR2 FQGTGA come from the germline V gene. The DNA of the CDR3 is TGTGCCAGCAGCCTAGCGGGGAACTCCTACAATGAGCAGTTCTTC. Translating it yields CASSLAGNSYNEQFF.

The chain is built from TRBV27 and TRBJ2-1; TRBD2 aligns across 11 bases. The CDR3 loop spans 14 amino acids. Germline V CDR1 and CDR2: MNHEY, SMNVEV (reference sequence). Germline trimming cut 6 bases from V and 9 bases from J; bases unmatched to any gene: 7. CDR3 sequence reads: CASSRLAGYREQFF. The CDR3 region has the DNA TGTGCCAGCAGCAGACTAGCGGGATATCGTGAGCAGTTCTTC.